The 5 T cell receptor beta chains below come from one sample, sequenced in a study of blood T cell repertoires in COVID-19. The data were produced by immunoSEQ multiplex PCR, yet TCRdb's version contains in-frame clones alone and is incomplete. The sample has about 340,000 clones; more than 70% are singletons. Sequenced material: peripheral blood. These TCRs come from a man aged 25-45 years with active or convalescent COVID-19.

This clone turned up a few times. The chain joins TRBV19 to TRBJ1-5; no firm D call. Deletions cut 3 bases from V and 9 bases from J, with 12 bases between. The CDR3 is 13 amino acids. CDR1 and CDR2 from the germline V gene are LNHDA and SQIVND (reference sequence). CDR3 in DNA: TGTGCCAGTAGTATTATGTTCGGTAGGCCCCAGCATTTT. Protein: CASSIMFGRPQHF.

The CDR3 loop is CASSPTTGPKWETQYF. As DNA, the CDR3 is TGTGCCAGCAGTCCCACAACAGGCCCCAAATGGGAGACCCAGTACTTC. The chain joins TRBV27 to TRBJ2-5, with D possibly being TRBD1 (5 bases). This CDR3 contains 16 residues. V lost 5 bases to trimming and J lost 5 bases, with 21 bases between them. Germline V gene lookup returns CDR1 MNHEY and CDR2 SMNVEV (reference sequence).

The chain couples TRBV5-4 to TRBJ1-2, with 9 positions matching TRBD1. The V and J ends lost 3 bases and 7 bases, in that order; junction bases with no gene match: 7. CDR1 is SGHNT and CDR2 is YYREEE in the germline V gene (reference sequence). The CDR3 has 14 amino acids. DNA of the CDR3: TGTGCCAGCAGCTGGACACAGGGGGCCAGTGGCTACACCTTC. This gives the protein CASSWTQGASGYTF.

V usage is TRBV18 and J usage is TRBJ1-4, with no clear D. V was clipped by 3 bases and J by 8 bases, with 10 bases between them. Germline V lookup: CDR1 KGHSH, CDR2 LQKENI. This CDR3 has 13 residues. In DNA, the CDR3 is TGTGCCAGCTCACCTTCCGGGGTAGAAAAACTGTTTTTT. This codes for CASSPSGVEKLFF.

This sequence joins TRBV14 and TRBJ1-1, with 9 nucleotides matching TRBD1. Trimming at V came to 4 bases and at J to 7 bases, leaving 7 bases not matched to a gene. Germline values: CDR1 SGHDN, CDR2 FVKESK. The CDR3 is 14 amino acids. The CDR3 sequence is CASSRLQGALEAFF. CDR3 DNA sequence: TGTGCCAGCAGCCGTTTACAGGGGGCCCTTGAAGCTTTCTTT.